The entry below gives a single T cell receptor beta chain sequence along with its context. What it binds is not known. Trimming took 5 bases from V and 1 from J, leaving 12 bases between them. This CDR3 region has 14 residues. Germline CDR1 reads MGHRA; CDR2 reads YSYEKL. This specimen belongs to a study of shared clonotypes between healthy human individuals. Study outcomes and limitations: Clonotype sharing among donors likely depends on sequencing depth.

CD8 cells regarded as naive lacked CD45RO, were positively chosen for CCR7, and omitted terminally differentiated effector memory CD45RA+ cells. Using immunoSEQ multiplex PCR, the repertoire was profiled, and TCRdb retains in-frame clones only, with some absent. The data contain 550,000 to 750,000 clones, 90% to 95% of them singletons. The chain links TRBV4-1 to TRBJ2-7; D remains ambiguous. This receptor was obtained from a man under 40 in good health. The sequencing input was naive CD8+ T cells sorted from blood. The CDR3 DNA follows: TGCGCCAGCAGCTGGACCTTGTCGTCCTACGAGCAGTACTTC. Translating it yields CASSWTLSSYEQYF.